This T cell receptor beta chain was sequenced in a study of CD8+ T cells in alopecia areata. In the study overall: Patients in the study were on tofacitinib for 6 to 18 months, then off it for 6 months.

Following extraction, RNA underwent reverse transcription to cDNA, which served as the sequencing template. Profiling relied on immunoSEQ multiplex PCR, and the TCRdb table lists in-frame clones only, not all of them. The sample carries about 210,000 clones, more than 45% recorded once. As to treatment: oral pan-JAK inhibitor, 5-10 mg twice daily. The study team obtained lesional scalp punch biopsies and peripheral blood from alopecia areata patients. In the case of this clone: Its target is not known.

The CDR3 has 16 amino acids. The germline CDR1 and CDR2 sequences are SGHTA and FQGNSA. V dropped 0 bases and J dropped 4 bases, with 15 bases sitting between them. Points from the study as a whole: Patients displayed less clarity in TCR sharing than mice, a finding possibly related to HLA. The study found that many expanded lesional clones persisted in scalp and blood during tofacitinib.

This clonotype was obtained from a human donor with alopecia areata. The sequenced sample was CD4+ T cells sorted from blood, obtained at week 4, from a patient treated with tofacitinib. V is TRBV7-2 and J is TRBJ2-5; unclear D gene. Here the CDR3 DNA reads TGTGCCAGCAGCTTAGCTTTGGCTAATCGGCGAGAGACCCAGTACTTC. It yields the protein CASSLALANRRETQYF.